Sequencing of this T cell receptor beta chain was carried out in a study of OX40 agonist ivuxolimab in advanced cancers. For the wider study: Ivuxolimab, which targeted the costimulatory receptor OX40 (CD134), was an agonistic, fully human IgG2 monoclonal antibody. Intravenous ivuxolimab was administered to patients every 2 weeks at six dose levels: 0.01, 0.1, 0.3, 1.5, 3 and 10 mg/kg. Partial responses occurred in three dose-escalation patients: two with cutaneous melanoma and one with hepatocellular carcinoma. The paper describes the monotherapy dose-escalation part (N of about 52 patients) of the phase I trial of ivuxolimab. Peripheral TCRbeta sequencing aimed to test whether ivuxolimab altered TCR sequence diversity and caused clonal T-cell expansion. A male proportion of around 83% and a mean age of about 60 years, ranging from about 20 to 79, were recorded for the dose-escalation cohort. Patients were allowed to have had prior anti-PD-1, anti-PD-L1 or anti-CTLA-4 therapy, and 40% of the dose-escalation patients had been treated with checkpoint inhibitors. Of the roughly 51 patients in dose escalation, about 20 had hepatocellular carcinoma, some 15 had melanoma, 9 had renal cell carcinoma and 9 had head and neck cancer.

On the study overall, not on this receptor specifically: After ivuxolimab, expanded clones were on average more numerous among CD8+ T cells than among CD4+ T cells. Clonal expansion of both CD4+ and CD8+ blood T cells was observed from baseline to week 6 at doses 0.1 to 3.0 mg/kg. Which antigens the clonally expanded peripheral T cells were specific for was not determined. Low levels of normalized T-cell clonal expansion were also seen in some patients who did not respond. In partial responders in the 0.1-3.0 mg/kg groups, normalized peripheral clonal expansion was found to be among the lowest, especially among CD8+ T cells.

For sequencing of the TCRbeta CDR3 region, genomic DNA was extracted from the sorted cells. The immunoSEQ Assay was used to sequence the TCRbeta CDR3 regions. The table was pulled from immuneACCESS by TCRdb, which kept in-frame rearrangements only. Such tables lose some clones; where checked, under half of the loss comes from unresolved V genes, and the rest has no known cause. The sample yields more than 25,000 clones; nearly 95% were counted once. The top ten clonotypes cover over 8% of the sample. The trial excluded patients who had a history of autoimmune disease or were on systemic immunosuppression. Peripheral blood for TCR sequencing was drawn from every dose cohort at baseline, at cycle 4 day 1 and at cycle 7 day 1. The samples were drawn from a first-in-human, open-label, multicenter phase I dose-escalation trial of ivuxolimab. Adults with locally advanced or metastatic melanoma, renal cell carcinoma, hepatocellular carcinoma or head and neck squamous cell carcinoma were enrolled in the trial. Before TCR sequencing, CD4+ T cells and CD8+ T cells were sorted from peripheral blood as separate populations.

Points on this clone: Its antigen is unknown. No base quality information exists; no much larger clone differs at one position.

This receptor was obtained from an adult with an advanced solid tumor such as melanoma, head and neck, liver or kidney cancer. The sample consisted of CD4+ or CD8+ T cells sorted from blood, taken in a trial of the OX40 agonist ivuxolimab.

The CDR3 sequence is CASSLAGWGTDTQYF. The DNA reads as follows: TGTGCCAGCAGCTTGGCGGGTTGGGGCACAGATACGCAGTATTTT. The chain links TRBV5-4 with TRBJ2-3; a confident D gene designation cannot be given. Reading the germline V gene (reference sequence) gives CDR1 SGHNT and CDR2 YYREEE. Counted from cysteine to phenylalanine, this CDR3 has 15 amino acids. Here the CDR3 DNA is all that survives: 45 bases in frame from base 1. At the junction V is shortened by 0 bases and J by 1 base, with 9 bases in between.